The 26 T cell receptor beta chains presented below share a single source sample, sequenced in a study of T cells expressing NK-cell markers. TCRdb reprocessed the 5' RACE reads, keeping one entry per CDR3 protein, no DNA. This table holds about 550,000 distinct CDR3 sequences. The material sequenced was blood T cells: a sorted CD56 or NKG2C T cell subset, CD4+ or CD8+ T cells, or bulk PBMC T cells (not recorded which). The origin of the receptors is a man in his late teens or twenties in good health.

V is TRBV19 and J is TRBJ2-1; TCRdb's D call, TRBD2, is unchecked because there is no DNA. This CDR3 is built from 13 residues. Looked up from germline, CDR1 is LNHDA and CDR2 is SQIVND (reference sequence). The CDR3 sequence: CASSILAGGEQFF.

This chain links TRBV18 with TRBJ2-5; TCRdb names TRBD1, which stays unverified in the absence of DNA. Germline lookup yields CDR1 KGHSH and CDR2 LQKENI. This CDR3 contains 15 residues. This CDR3 reads CASSPRGGFEETQYF.

This chain links TRBV15 with TRBJ2-1; with no DNA, the TCRdb D assignment of TRBD2 cannot be verified. The length of the CDR3 is 14 residues. Germline lookup yields CDR1 LNHNV and CDR2 YYDKDF (reference sequence). This CDR3 reads CATSRPEGWAGQFF. Variable domain in full (rest from reference TRBV15 and TRBJ2-1): DAMVIQNPRYQVTQFGKPVTLSCSQTLNHNVMYWYQQKSSQAPKLLFHYYDKDFNNEADTPDNFQSRRPNTSFCFLDIRSPGLGDTAMYLCATSRPEGWAGQFFGPGTRLTVL.

The chain joins TRBV13 to TRBJ2-3; there is no DNA to check the TCRdb D call of TRBD2. The CDR3 loop spans 17 amino acids. The V gene's germline CDR1 is PRHDT and CDR2 FYEKMQ (reference sequence). The CDR3 spells CASSLSSGLEDTDTQYF.

The rearrangement joins TRBV27 to TRBJ2-2; without DNA, the TCRdb call of TRBD1 cannot be checked. CDR1 and CDR2 (germline): MNHEY, SMNVEV (reference sequence). The CDR3 totals 15 residues. CDR3 loop: CASSFSAGSHGELFF.

The genes are TRBV20-1 and TRBJ2-1; TCRdb names TRBD2, which stays unverified in the absence of DNA. The CDR3 consists of 17 residues. The germline gives CDR1 DFQATT, CDR2 SNEGSKA (reference sequence). The CDR3 sequence is CSARDIILAGGINEQFF.

This chain's CDR3 is CASSLSASPPGQRRFF. The chain employs TRBV5-1 and TRBJ2-4; absent DNA, TCRdb's TRBD1 call cannot be checked. CDR3 length equals 16 residues. CDR1 is SGHRS and CDR2 is YFSETQ in the germline V gene.

The chain carries TRBV6-2 or TRBV6-3 and TRBJ1-2; the D call from TCRdb, TRBD1, cannot be confirmed without DNA. The CDR3 totals 15 residues. CDR1 MNHEY and CDR2 SVGEGT come from the germline V gene. The CDR3 loop is CASSLNQGAIYGYTF.

The chain carries TRBV7-8 and TRBJ2-3; TCRdb outputs TRBD1, but without DNA this stays unchecked. This CDR3 has 15 residues. In germline, CDR1 is SGHVS, CDR2 FQNEAQ. The CDR3 loop reads CASSTYRGRTDTQYF.

CDR3 region: CASSLALAGVETQYF. The rearrangement links TRBV12-3 or TRBV12-4 to TRBJ2-5; TCRdb gives TRBD2 as the D gene, but with no DNA this cannot be confirmed. This CDR3 region has 15 residues.

The chain joins TRBV5-6 to TRBJ2-1. From germline, CDR1 is SGHDT and CDR2 YYEEEE. The CDR3 extends over 13 amino acids. This CDR3 reads CASSPDYSYEQFF.

The rearrangement uses TRBV12-3 or TRBV12-4 and TRBJ1-2; TCRdb gives TRBD1 as the D gene, but with no DNA this cannot be confirmed. The CDR3 loop spans 11 amino acids. CDR3: CASTGIYGYTF.

The chain couples TRBV10-2 to TRBJ2-3; checking the TCRdb D call of TRBD1 is not possible without DNA. The germline V gene has CDR1 WSHSY and CDR2 SAAADI. The CDR3 has 15 residues. CDR3 sequence: CASSLYRVSTDTQYF.

The rearrangement uses TRBV10-3 and TRBJ2-5; without DNA, the TCRdb call of TRBD2 cannot be checked. The germline CDR1 and CDR2 sequences are ENHRY and SYGVKD. The CDR3 covers 14 residues. This CDR3 reads CAISENSEGGTQYF.

The chain carries TRBV6-1 and TRBJ2-4; TCRdb gives TRBD2 as the D gene, but with no DNA this cannot be confirmed. Germline CDR1 MNHNS, CDR2 SASEGT. There are 14 residues in the CDR3. CDR3 in amino acids: CASSQTSGRIIQYF.

The chain is built from TRBV12-3 or TRBV12-4 and TRBJ2-7; TCRdb names TRBD2, which stays unverified in the absence of DNA. This CDR3 spans 14 amino acids. CDR3 in amino acids: CASSHLAGVPEQYF.

The chain combines TRBV6-5 with TRBJ2-6. The V gene's germline CDR1 is MNHEY and CDR2 SVGAGI. The CDR3 loop spans 16 amino acids. CDR3 sequence reads: CASSYLKTSGANVLTF.

The gene calls are TRBV29-1 and TRBJ2-1. Germline V gene data show CDR1 as SQVTM and CDR2 as ANQGSEA. The CDR3 runs to 15 residues. CDR3 protein: CSVEDFDRVGNEQFF.

The J gene is TRBJ1-1, the V gene TRBV5-1. The CDR3 contains 15 residues. Germline values: CDR1 SGHRS, CDR2 YFSETQ. The chain's CDR3 is CASSLDAGPGTEAFF.

The chain couples TRBV30 to TRBJ2-5; with no DNA, the TCRdb D assignment of TRBD1 cannot be verified. Looked up from germline, CDR1 is GTSNPN and CDR2 is SVGIG (reference sequence). This CDR3 comprises 13 residues. The CDR3 sequence is CAWSRGGLETQYF.

The chain couples TRBV7-9 to TRBJ2-1; TCRdb's D call, TRBD2, is unchecked because there is no DNA. The CDR3 contains 16 residues. Germline loops: CDR1 SEHNR, CDR2 FQNEAQ (reference sequence). Here the CDR3 reads CASRKGLAGLRNEQFF.

The rearrangement links TRBV6-1 to TRBJ2-1; as DNA is missing, the TRBD1 call by TCRdb cannot be tested. CDR1 MNHNS and CDR2 SASEGT come from the germline V gene. The CDR3 has 13 residues. CDR3 protein: CASWGTIQEGEFF.

The rearrangement uses TRBV7-2 and TRBJ2-3; TCRdb's assignment of TRBD1 cannot be checked, as there is no DNA. CDR1 is SGHTA, CDR2 FQGNSA, per germline. CDR3 length: 16 amino acids. The chain's CDR3 is CASSLRFIMGPDTQYF.

V is TRBV6-1 and J is TRBJ2-1; TCRdb returns TRBD2, unconfirmable since there is no DNA. The CDR3 has 17 residues. Germline V CDR1 and CDR2: MNHNS, SASEGT. The chain's CDR3 is CASRPTGTSSSYNEQFF.

This chain uses TRBV20-1 with TRBJ2-4. The V gene's germline CDR1 is DFQATT and CDR2 SNEGSKA (reference sequence). This CDR3 contains 14 residues. This CDR3 is CSAPISLAKNIQYF.

This chain connects TRBV6-5 to TRBJ2-2. The CDR3 is 16 amino acids. Germline V gene sequence: CDR1 MNHEY, CDR2 SVGAGI. CDR3: CASSYGQHTNTGELFF.